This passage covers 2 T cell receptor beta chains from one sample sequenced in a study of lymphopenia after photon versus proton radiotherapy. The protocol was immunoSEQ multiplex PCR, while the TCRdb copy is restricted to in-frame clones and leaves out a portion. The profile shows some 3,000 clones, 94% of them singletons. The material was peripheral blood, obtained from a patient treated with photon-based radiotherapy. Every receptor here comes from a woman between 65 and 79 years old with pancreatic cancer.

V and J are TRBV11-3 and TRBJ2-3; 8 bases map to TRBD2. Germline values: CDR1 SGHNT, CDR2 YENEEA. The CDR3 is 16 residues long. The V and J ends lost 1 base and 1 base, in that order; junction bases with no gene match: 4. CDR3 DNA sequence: TGTGCCAGCAGCTTAGGGGGCGGGGGGCGCACAGATACGCAGTATTTT. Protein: CASSLGGGGRTDTQYF.

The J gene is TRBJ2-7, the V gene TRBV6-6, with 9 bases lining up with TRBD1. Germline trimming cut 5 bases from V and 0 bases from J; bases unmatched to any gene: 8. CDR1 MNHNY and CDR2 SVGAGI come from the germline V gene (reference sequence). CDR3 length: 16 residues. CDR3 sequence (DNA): TGTGCCAGCAGTGACTTGACAGGGGGACCCTCCTACGAGCAGTACTTC. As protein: CASSDLTGGPSYEQYF.